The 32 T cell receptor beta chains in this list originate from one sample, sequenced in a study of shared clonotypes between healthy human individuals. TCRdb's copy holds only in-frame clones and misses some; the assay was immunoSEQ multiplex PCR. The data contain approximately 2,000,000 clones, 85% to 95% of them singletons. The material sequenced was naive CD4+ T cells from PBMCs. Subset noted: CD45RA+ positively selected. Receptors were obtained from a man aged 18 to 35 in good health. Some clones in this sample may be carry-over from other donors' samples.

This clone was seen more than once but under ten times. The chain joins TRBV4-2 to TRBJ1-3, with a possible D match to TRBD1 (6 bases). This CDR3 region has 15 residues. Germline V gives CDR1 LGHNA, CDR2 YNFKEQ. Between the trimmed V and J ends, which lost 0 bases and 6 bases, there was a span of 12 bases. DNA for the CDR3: TGTGCCAGCAGCCAAGAGTGGAGACAGGAAAACACCATATATTTT. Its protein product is CASSQEWRQENTIYF.

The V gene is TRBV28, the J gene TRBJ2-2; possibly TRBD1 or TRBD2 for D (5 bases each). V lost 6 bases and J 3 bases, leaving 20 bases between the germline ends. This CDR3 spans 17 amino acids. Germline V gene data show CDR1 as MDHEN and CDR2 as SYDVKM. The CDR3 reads CASSQARPGRYTGELFF. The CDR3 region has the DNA TGTGCCAGCAGCCAAGCGAGGCCGGGACGGTACACCGGGGAGCTGTTTTTT.

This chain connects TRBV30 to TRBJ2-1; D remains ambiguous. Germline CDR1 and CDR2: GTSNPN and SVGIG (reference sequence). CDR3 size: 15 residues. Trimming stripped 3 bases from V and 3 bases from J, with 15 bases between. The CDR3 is CAWSRAELLYNEQFF. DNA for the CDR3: TGTGCCTGGAGCCGAGCAGAGCTTCTCTACAATGAGCAGTTCTTC.

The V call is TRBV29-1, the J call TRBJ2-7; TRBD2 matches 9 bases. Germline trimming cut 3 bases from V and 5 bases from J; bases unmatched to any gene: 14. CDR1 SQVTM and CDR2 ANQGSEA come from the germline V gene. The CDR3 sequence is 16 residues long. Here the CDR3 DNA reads TGCAGCGTTGAGGGGGGGACTAGCAGAGGGTCCAACGAGCAGTACTTC. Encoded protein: CSVEGGTSRGSNEQYF.

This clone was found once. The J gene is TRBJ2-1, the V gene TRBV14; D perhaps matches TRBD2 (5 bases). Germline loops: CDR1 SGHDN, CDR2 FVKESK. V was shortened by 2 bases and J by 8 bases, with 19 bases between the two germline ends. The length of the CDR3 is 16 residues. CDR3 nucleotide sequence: TGTGCCAGCAGCCAATACAAAGTAACTAGTGGTCATGAGCAGTTCTTC. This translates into CASSQYKVTSGHEQFF.

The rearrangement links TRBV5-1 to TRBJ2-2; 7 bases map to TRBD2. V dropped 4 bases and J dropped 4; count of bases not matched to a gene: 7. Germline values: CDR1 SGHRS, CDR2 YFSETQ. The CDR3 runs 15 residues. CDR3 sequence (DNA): TGCGCCAGCAGCCCCCGTGGGGGGGGCACCGGGGAGCTGTTTTTT. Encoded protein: CASSPRGGGTGELFF. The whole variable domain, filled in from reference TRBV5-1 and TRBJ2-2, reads KAGVTQTPRYLIKTRGQQVTLSCSPISGHRSVSWYQQTPGQGLQFLFEYFSETQRNKGNFPGRFSGRQFSNSRSEMNVSTLELGDSALYLCASSPRGGGTGELFFGEGSRLTVL.

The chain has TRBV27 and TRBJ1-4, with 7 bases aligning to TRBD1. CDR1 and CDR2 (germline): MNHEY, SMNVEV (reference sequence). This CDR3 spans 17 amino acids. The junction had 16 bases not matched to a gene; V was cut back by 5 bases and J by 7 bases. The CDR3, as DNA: TGTGCCAGCAGTAAGACTTTGGGGACAGCCGTAACTGAAAAACTGTTTTTT. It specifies CASSKTLGTAVTEKLFF. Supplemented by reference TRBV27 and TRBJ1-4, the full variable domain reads EAQVTQNPRYLITVTGKKLTVTCSQNMNHEYMSWYRQDPGLGLRQIYYSMNVEVTDKGDVPEGYKVSRKEKRNFPLILESPSPNQTSLYFCASSKTLGTAVTEKLFFGSGTQLSVL.

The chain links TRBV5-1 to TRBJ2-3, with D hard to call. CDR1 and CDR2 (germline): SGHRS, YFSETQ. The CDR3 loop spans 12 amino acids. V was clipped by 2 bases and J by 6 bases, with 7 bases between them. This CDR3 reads CASSFLGDTQYF. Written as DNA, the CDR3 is TGCGCCAGCAGCTTCTTGGGTGATACGCAGTATTTT. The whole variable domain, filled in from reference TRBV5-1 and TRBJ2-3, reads KAGVTQTPRYLIKTRGQQVTLSCSPISGHRSVSWYQQTPGQGLQFLFEYFSETQRNKGNFPGRFSGRQFSNSRSEMNVSTLELGDSALYLCASSFLGDTQYFGPGTRLTVL.

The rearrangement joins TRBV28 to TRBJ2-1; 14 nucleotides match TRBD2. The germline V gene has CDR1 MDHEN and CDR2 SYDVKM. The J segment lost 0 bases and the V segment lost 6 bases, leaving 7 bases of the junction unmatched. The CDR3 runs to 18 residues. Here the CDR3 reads CASSGLAGGRSSYNEQFF. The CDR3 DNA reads TGTGCCAGCAGCGGACTAGCGGGAGGTCGAAGCTCCTACAATGAGCAGTTCTTC.

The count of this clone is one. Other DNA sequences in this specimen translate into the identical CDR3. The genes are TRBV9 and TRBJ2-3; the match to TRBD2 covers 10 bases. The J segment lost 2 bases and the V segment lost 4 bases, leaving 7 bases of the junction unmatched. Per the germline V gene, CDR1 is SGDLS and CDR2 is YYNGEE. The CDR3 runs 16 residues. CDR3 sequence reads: CASSPRTSGYTDTQYF. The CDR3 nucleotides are TGTGCCAGCAGCCCCCGGACTAGCGGCTACACAGATACGCAGTATTTT.

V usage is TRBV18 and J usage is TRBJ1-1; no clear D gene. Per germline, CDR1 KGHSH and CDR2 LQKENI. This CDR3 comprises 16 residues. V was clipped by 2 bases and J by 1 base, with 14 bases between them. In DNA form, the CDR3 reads TGTGCCAGCTCACCATTAGGGAAGACTGGGAACACTGAAGCTTTCTTT. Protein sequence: CASSPLGKTGNTEAFF.

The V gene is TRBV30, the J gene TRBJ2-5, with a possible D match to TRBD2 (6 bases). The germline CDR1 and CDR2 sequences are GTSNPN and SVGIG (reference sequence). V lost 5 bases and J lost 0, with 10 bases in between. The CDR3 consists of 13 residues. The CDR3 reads CAWARDYQETQYF. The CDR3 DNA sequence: TGTGCCTGGGCGCGGGACTACCAAGAGACCCAGTACTTC.

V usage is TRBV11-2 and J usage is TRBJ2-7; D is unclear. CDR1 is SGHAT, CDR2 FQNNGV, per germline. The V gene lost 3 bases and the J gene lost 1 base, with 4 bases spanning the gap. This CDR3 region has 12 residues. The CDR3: CASSFMSYEQYF. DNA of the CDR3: TGTGCCAGCAGCTTTATGTCCTACGAGCAGTACTTC. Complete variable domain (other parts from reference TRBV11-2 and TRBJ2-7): EAGVAQSPRYKIIEKRQSVAFWCNPISGHATLYWYQQILGQGPKLLIQFQNNGVVDDSQLPKDRFSAERLKGVDSTLKIQPAKLEDSAVYLCASSFMSYEQYFGPGTRLTVT.

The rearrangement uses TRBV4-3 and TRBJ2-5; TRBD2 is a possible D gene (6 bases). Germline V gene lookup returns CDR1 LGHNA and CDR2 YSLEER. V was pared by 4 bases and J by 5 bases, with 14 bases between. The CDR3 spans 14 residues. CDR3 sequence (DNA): TGCGCCAGCAGCCTAGAGGGAGGCCGGGAGACCCAGTACTTC. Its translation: CASSLEGGRETQYF.

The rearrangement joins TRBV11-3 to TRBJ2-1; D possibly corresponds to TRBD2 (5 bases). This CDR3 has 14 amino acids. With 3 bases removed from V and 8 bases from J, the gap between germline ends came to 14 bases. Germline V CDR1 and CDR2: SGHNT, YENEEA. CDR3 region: CASSFGGLWDEQFF. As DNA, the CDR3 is TGTGCCAGCAGCTTCGGCGGACTTTGGGATGAGCAGTTCTTC.

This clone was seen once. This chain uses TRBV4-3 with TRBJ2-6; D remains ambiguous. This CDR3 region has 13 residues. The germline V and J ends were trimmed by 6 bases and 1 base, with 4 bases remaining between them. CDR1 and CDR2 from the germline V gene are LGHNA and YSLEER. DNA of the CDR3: TGCGCCAGCAGGACATCTGGGGCCAACGTCCTGACTTTC. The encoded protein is CASRTSGANVLTF.

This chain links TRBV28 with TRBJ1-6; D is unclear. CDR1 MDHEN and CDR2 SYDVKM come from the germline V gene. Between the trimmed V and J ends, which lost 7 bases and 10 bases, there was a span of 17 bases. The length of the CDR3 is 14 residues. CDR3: CASTSGVGSSPLHF. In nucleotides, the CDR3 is TGTGCCAGCACCTCTGGAGTTGGCTCCTCACCCCTCCACTTT. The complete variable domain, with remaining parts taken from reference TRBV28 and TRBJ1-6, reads DVKVTQSSRYLVKRTGEKVFLECVQDMDHENMFWYRQDPGLGLRLIYFSYDVKMKEKGDIPEGYSVSREKKERFSLILESASTNQTSMYLCASTSGVGSSPLHFGNGTRLTVT.

The DNA of the CDR3 is TGTGCCATCAGTGATCCCGGAGTCTACACCTTC. Translating gives CAISDPGVYTF. This chain joins TRBV10-3 and TRBJ1-2; no definite D call. The germline V gene has CDR1 ENHRY and CDR2 SYGVKD. This CDR3 is built from 11 residues. The V gene lost 3 bases and the J gene lost 10 bases, with 9 bases spanning the gap.

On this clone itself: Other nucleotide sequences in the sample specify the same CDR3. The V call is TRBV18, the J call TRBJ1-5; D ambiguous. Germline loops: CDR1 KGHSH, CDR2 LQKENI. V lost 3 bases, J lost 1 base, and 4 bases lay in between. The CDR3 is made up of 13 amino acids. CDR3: CASSPESNQPQHF. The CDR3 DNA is TGTGCCAGCTCACCCGAGAGCAATCAGCCCCAGCATTTT. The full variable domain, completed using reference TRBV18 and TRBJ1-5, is NAGVMQNPRHLVRRRGQEARLRCSPMKGHSHVYWYRQLPEEGLKFMVYLQKENIIDESGMPKERFSAEFPKEGPSILRIQQVVRGDSAAYFCASSPESNQPQHFGDGTRLSIL.

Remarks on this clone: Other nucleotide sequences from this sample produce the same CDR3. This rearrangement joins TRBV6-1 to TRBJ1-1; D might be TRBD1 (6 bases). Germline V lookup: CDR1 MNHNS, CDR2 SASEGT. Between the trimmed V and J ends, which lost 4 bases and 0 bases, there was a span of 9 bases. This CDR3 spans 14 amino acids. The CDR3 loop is CASSADSLNTEAFF. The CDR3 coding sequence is TGTGCCAGCAGTGCGGACAGCTTGAACACTGAAGCTTTCTTT.

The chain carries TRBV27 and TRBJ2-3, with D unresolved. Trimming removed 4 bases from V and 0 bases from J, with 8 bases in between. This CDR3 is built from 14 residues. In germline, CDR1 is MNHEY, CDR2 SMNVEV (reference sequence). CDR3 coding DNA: TGTGCCAGCAGTTATGGGCGGAGCACAGATACGCAGTATTTT. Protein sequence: CASSYGRSTDTQYF.

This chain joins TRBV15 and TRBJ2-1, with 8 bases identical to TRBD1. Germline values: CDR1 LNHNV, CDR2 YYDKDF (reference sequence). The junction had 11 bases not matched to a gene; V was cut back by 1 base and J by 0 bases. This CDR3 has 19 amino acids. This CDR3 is CATSRARTGTLYSYNEQFF. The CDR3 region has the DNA TGTGCCACCAGCAGAGCTAGGACAGGGACACTATACTCCTACAATGAGCAGTTCTTC.

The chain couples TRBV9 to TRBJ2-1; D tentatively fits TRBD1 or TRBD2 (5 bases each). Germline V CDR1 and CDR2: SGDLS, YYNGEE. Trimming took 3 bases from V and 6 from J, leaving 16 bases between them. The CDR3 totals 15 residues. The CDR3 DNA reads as TGTGCCAGCAGCGCCACTATCGGGGCCGCCAATGAGCAGTTCTTC. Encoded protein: CASSATIGAANEQFF.

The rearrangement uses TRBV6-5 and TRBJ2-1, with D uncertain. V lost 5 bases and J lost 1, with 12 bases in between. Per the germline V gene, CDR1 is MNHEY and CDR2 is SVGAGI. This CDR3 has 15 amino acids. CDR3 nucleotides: TGTGCCAGCAGTGGGGAAGCGTCATCCTACAATGAGCAGTTCTTC. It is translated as CASSGEASSYNEQFF.

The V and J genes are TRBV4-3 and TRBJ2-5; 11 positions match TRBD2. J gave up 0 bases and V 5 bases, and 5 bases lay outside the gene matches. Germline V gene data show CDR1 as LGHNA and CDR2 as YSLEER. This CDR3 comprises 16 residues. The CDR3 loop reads CASSLTSGVYQETQYF. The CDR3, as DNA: TGCGCCAGCAGCTTGACTAGCGGGGTATACCAAGAGACCCAGTACTTC.

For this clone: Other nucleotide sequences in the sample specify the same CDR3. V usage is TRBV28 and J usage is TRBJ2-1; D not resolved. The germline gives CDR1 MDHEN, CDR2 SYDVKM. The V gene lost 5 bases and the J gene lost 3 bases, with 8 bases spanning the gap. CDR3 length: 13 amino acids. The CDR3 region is CASSPPSYNEQFF. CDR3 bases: TGTGCCAGCAGTCCCCCGAGCTACAATGAGCAGTTCTTC.

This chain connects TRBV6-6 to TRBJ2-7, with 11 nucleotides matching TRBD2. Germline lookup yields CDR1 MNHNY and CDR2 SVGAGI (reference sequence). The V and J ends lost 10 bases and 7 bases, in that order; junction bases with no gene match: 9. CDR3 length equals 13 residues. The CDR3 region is CATLNSGRGEQYF. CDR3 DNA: TGTGCCACCCTGAATAGCGGGAGGGGTGAGCAGTACTTC.

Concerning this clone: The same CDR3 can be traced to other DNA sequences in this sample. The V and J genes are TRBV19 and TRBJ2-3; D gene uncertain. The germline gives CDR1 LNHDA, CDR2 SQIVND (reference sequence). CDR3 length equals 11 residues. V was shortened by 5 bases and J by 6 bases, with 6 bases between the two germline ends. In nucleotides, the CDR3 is TGTGCCAGTAGTTCTGGGGATACGCAGTATTTT. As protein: CASSSGDTQYF.

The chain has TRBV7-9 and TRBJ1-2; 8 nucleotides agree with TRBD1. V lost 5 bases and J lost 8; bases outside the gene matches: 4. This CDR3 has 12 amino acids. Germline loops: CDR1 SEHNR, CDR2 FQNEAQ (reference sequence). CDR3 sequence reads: CASSKDREGYTF. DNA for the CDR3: TGTGCCAGCAGCAAGGACAGGGAAGGCTACACCTTC.

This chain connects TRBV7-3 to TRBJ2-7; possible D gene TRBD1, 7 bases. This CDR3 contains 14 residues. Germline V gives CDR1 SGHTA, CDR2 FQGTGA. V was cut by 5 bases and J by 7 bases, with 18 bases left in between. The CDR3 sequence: CASSPGGLGAEQYF. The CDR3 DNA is TGTGCCAGCAGCCCAGGGGGGCTTGGTGCTGAGCAGTACTTC. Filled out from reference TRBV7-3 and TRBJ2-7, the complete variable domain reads GAGVSQTPSNKVTEKGKYVELRCDPISGHTALYWYRQSLGQGPEFLIYFQGTGAADDSGLPNDRFFAVRPEGSVSTLKIQRTERGDSAVYLCASSPGGLGAEQYFGPGTRLTVT.

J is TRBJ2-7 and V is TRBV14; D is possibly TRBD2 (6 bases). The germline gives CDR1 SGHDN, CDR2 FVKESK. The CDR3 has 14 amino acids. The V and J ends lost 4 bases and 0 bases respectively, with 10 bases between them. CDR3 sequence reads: CASSLRGISYEQYF. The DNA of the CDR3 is TGTGCCAGCAGCCTACGGGGGATCTCCTACGAGCAGTACTTC.

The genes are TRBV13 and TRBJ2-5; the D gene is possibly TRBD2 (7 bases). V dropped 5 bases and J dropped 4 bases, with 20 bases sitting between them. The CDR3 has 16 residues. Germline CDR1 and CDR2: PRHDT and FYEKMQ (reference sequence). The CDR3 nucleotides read TGTGCCAGCAGCCCTAGGGGGGGCAGGTTGTCAGAGACCCAGTACTTC. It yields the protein CASSPRGGRLSETQYF.